This T cell receptor (beta chain) was sequenced in a study of cytomegalovirus exposure and HLA in healthy donors. Whole-study results and caveats: Rare sequences made up most TCRs, while some public TCRs were found in many donors.

As regards this clone: Its antigen is still unknown.

Profiled with immunoSEQ multiplex PCR; TCRdb holds only in-frame clones, not every one. The repertoire has some 170,000 clones, more than 70% of them found once; the top ten carry roughly 10%. The CDR3 runs to 14 residues. Germline V lookup: CDR1 MNHEY, CDR2 SMNVEV (reference sequence). Unmatched junction bases numbered 6, after V lost 4 bases and J lost 4 bases. Material for sequencing was PBMCs. This TCR was sampled from a man aged 25-45 years in good health and CMV-seropositive. The chain has TRBV27 and TRBJ1-2; TRBD1 matches 7 bases. This CDR3 reads CASSSTGLGYGYTF. CDR3 nucleotides: TGTGCCAGCAGTTCGACAGGGTTGGGCTATGGCTACACCTTC.